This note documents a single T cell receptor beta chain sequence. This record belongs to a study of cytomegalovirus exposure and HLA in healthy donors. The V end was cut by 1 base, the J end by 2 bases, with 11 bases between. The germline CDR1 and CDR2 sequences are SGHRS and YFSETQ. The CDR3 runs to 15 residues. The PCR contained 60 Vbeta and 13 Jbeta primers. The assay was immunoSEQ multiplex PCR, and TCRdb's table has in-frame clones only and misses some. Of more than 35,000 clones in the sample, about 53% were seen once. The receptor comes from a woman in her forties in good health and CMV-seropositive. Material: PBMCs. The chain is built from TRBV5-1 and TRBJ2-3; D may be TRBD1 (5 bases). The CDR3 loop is CASSLPTGTTDTQYF. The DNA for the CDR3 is TGCGCCAGCAGCTTGCCCACAGGTACCACAGATACGCAGTATTTT.